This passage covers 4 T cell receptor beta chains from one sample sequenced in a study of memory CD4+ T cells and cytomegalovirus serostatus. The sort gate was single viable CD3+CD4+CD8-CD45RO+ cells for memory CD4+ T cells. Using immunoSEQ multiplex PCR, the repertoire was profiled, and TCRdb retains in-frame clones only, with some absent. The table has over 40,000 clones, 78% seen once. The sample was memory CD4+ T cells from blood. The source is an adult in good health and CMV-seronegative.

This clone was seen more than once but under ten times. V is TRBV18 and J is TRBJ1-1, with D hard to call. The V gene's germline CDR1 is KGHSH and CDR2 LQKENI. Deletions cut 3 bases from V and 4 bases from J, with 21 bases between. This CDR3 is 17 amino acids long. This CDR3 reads CASSPMPQGIAGTEAFF. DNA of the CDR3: TGTGCCAGCTCACCTATGCCCCAAGGGATAGCGGGCACTGAAGCTTTCTTT.

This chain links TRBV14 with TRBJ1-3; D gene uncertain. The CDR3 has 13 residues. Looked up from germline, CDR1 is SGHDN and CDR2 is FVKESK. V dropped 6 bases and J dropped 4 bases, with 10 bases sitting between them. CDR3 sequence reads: CASSLFGGNTIYF. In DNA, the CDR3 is TGTGCCAGCAGTCTCTTCGGGGGAAACACCATATATTTT. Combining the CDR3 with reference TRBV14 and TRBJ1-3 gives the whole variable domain EAGVTQFPSHSVIEKGQTVTLRCDPISGHDNLYWYRRVMGKEIKFLLHFVKESKQDESGMPNNRFLAERTGGTYSTLKVQPAELEDSGVYFCASSLFGGNTIYFGEGSWLTVV.

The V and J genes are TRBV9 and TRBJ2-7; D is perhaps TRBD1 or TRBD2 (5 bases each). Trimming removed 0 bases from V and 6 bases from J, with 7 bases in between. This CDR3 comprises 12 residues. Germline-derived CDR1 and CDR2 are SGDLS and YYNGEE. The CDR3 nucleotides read TGTGCCAGCAGCGTAGGTGGGGGCGAGCAGTACTTC. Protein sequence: CASSVGGGEQYF.

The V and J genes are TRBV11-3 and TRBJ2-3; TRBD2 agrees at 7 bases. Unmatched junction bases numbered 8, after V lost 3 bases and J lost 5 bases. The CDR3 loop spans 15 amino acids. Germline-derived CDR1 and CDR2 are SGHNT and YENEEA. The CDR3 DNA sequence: TGTGCCAGCAGCTTGGGTCCAGCGGGGAAAGATACGCAGTATTTT. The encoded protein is CASSLGPAGKDTQYF.